This paragraph covers one T cell receptor beta chain sequence. What it binds is unknown. Regarding time point: cycle 4 day 1 (C4D1), after more than 5 weeks of nivolumab. There was relapse after autologous stem cell transplantation in every patient, and there was variation in brentuximab vedotin exposure. Purified CD4+ T cells were obtained from thawed PBMCs through magnetic negative selection. Some clones are missing from TCRdb's copy, which holds only in-frame ones; the method was immunoSEQ multiplex PCR. The sample records tens of thousands of clones, 92% being singletons. V lost 6 bases to trimming and J lost 1 base; unmatched junction nucleotides: 8. The CDR3 runs to 15 residues. The V gene's germline CDR1 is KGHSH and CDR2 LQKENI. The sample comes from a study of PD-1 blockade in classical Hodgkin lymphoma. Study outcomes and limitations: Undefined causes, possibly disease activity or prior therapy, underlie the repertoire differences. Newly diagnosed patients reportedly trailed healthy donors in baseline TCR diversity.

This TCR came from a human donor with classical Hodgkin lymphoma. This specimen was CD4+ T cells from blood, taken before the fourth cycle of nivolumab. J is TRBJ1-1 and V is TRBV18; 7 bases line up with TRBD1. The CDR3 sequence is CASSPPDRENTEAFF. The CDR3 nucleotides are TGTGCCAGCTCTCCTCCCGACAGGGAGAACACTGAAGCTTTCTTT.